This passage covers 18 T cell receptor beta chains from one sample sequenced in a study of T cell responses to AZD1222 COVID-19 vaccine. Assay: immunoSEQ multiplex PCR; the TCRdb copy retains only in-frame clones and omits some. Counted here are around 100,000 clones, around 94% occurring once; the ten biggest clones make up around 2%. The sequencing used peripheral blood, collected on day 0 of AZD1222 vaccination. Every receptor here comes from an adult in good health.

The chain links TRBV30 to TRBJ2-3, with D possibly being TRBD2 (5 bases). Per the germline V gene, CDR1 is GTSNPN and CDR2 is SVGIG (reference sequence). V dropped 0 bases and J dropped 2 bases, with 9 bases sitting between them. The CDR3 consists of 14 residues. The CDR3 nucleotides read TGTGCCTGGAGTGTGGACTTAATCACAGATACGCAGTATTTT. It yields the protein CAWSVDLITDTQYF.

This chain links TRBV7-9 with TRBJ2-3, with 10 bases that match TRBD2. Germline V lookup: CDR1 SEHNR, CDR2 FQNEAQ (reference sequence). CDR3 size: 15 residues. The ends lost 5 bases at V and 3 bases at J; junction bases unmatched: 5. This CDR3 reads CASSPASGSTDTQYF. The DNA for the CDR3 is TGTGCCAGCAGCCCCGCTAGCGGGAGTACAGATACGCAGTATTTT.

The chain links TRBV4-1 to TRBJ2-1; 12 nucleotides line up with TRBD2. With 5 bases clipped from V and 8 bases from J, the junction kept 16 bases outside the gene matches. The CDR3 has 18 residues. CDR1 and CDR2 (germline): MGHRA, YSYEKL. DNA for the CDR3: TGCGCCAGCAGCTACCCTCCCCCACTAGCGGGGGGTGGTGATGAGCAGTTCTTC. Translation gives CASSYPPPLAGGGDEQFF.

Here the CDR3 reads CASSRNLGDSGNTIYF. As DNA, the CDR3 is TGTGCCAGCAGCCGAAACCTCGGGGACTCTGGAAACACCATATATTTT. The chain recombines TRBV7-6 with TRBJ1-3; D call uncertain. The CDR3 has 16 residues. Between the trimmed V and J ends, which lost 5 bases and 0 bases, there was a span of 14 bases. Germline CDR1 SGHVS, CDR2 FNYEAQ.

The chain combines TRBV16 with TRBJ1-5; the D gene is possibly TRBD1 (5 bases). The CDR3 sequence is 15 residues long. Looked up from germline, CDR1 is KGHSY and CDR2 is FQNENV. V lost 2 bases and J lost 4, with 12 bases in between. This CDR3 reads CASSQNVGGNQPQHF. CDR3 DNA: TGTGCCAGCAGCCAAAACGTGGGGGGAAATCAGCCCCAGCATTTT.

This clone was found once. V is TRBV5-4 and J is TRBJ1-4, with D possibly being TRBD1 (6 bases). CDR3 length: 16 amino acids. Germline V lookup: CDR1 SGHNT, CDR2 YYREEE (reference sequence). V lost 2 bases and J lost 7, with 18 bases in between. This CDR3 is CASSLSLGQGGEKLFF. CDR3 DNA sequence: TGTGCCAGCAGCTTAAGTTTGGGACAAGGGGGTGAAAAACTGTTTTTT. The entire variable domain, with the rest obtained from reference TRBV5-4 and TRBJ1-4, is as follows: ETGVTQSPTHLIKTRGQQVTLRCSSQSGHNTVSWYQQALGQGPQFIFQYYREEENGRGNFPPRFSGLQFPNYSSELNVNALELDDSALYLCASSLSLGQGGEKLFFGSGTQLSVL.

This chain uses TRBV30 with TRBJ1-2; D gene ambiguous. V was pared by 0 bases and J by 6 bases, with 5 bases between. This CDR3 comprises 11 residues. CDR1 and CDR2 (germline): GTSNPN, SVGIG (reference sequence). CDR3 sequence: CAWSVLHGYTF. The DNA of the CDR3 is TGTGCCTGGAGTGTACTCCATGGCTACACCTTC.

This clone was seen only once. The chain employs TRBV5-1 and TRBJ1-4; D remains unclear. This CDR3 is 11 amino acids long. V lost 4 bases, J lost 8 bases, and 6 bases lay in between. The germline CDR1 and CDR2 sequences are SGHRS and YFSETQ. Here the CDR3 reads CASSRGEKLFF. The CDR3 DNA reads TGCGCCAGCAGCCGAGGCGAAAAACTGTTTTTT.

CDR3: CASRGPEGTEAFF. CDR3 DNA sequence: TGTGCCAGCAGGGGTCCCGAGGGCACTGAAGCTTTCTTT. The J gene is TRBJ1-1, the V gene TRBV12-3 or TRBV12-4; D is ambiguous. There are 13 residues in the CDR3. V was cut by 6 bases and J by 4 bases, with 12 bases left in between.

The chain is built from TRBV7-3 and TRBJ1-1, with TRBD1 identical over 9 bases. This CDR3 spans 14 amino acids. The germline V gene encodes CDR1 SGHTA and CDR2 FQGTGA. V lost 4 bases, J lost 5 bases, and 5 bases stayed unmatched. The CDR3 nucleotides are TGTGCCAGCAGCTCACAGGGGGCGCGTACTGAAGCTTTCTTT. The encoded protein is CASSSQGARTEAFF.

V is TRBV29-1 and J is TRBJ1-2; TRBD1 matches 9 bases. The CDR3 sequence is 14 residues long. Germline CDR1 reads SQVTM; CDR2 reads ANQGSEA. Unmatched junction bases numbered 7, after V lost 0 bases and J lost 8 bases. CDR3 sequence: CSVEDSRTGDGYTF. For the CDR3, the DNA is TGCAGCGTTGAAGATAGCCGGACAGGGGACGGCTACACCTTC.

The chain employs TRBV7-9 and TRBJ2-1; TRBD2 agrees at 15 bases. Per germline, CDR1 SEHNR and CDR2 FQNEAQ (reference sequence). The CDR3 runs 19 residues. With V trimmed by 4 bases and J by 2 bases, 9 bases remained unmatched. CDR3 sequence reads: CASSSNPGLAGGPYNEQFF. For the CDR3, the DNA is TGTGCCAGCAGCTCGAATCCCGGACTAGCGGGAGGGCCCTACAATGAGCAGTTCTTC.

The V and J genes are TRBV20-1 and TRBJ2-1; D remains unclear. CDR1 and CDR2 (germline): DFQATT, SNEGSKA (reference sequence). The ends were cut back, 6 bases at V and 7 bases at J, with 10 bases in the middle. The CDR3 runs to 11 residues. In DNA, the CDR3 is TGCAGTGCCCAAATCTTAAATGAGCAGTTCTTC. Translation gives CSAQILNEQFF.

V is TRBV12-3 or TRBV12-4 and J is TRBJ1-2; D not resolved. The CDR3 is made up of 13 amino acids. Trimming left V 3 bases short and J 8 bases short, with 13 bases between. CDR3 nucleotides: TGTGCCAGCAGTTTCGGCGCCTCTCGCGGCTACACCTTC. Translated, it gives CASSFGASRGYTF.

In DNA form, the CDR3 reads TGTGCCAGCAGTGAGGAGTCAGGTCACGGGAATGAAAAACTGTTTTTT. Translation gives CASSEESGHGNEKLFF. The chain is built from TRBV6-1 and TRBJ1-4; D unresolved. CDR1 and CDR2 (germline): MNHNS, SASEGT. Between the trimmed V and J ends, which lost 3 bases and 5 bases, there was a span of 16 bases. This CDR3 has 16 residues.

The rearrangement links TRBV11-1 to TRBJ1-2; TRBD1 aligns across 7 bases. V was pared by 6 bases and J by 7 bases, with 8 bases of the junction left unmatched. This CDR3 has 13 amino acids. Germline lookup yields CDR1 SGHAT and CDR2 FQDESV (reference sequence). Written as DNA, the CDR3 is TGTGCCAGCAGTACACTCGGGACAGTTGGCTACACCTTC. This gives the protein CASSTLGTVGYTF.

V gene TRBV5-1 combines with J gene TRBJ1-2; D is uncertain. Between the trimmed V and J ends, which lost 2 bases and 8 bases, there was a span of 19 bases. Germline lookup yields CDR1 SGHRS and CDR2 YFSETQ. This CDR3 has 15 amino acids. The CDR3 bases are TGCGCCAGCAGCTTCAGTTTGAGCCTTCCGAGAGGCTACACCTTC. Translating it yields CASSFSLSLPRGYTF.

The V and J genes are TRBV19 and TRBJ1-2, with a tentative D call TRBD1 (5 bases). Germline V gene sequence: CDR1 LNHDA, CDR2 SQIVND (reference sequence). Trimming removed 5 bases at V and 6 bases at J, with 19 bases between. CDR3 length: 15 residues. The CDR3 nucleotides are TGTGCCAGTAGTCCGAATCGGGGGGAGGTGAATGGCTACACCTTC. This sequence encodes CASSPNRGEVNGYTF. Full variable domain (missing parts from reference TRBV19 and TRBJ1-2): DGGITQSPKYLFRKEGQNVTLSCEQNLNHDAMYWYRQDPGQGLRLIYYSQIVNDFQKGDIAEGYSVSREKKESFPLTVTSAQKNPTAFYLCASSPNRGEVNGYTFGSGTRLTVV.